This entry describes one T cell receptor (beta chain). This entry comes from a study of blood T cell repertoires in COVID-19. Study-wide background: Nucleic acid was either cDNA or gDNA, and it came from T cells, B-cell-depleted T cells, or PBMCs.

Authors' methods: Amplification with reference gene primers provided the estimates of nucleated cell counts. Profiling relied on immunoSEQ multiplex PCR, and the TCRdb table lists in-frame clones only, not all of them. The DNA gave D and trimming, while V, J and clone size come from that table. The data show 250,000 to 300,000 clones, roughly 89% seen once. Trimming cost V 3 bases and J 7 bases, with 26 bases left between them. The germline gives CDR1 SGHNT, CDR2 YYREEE (reference sequence). The CDR3 contains 18 residues. Participant ages covered roughly 18 to 89 years across 20 to 25 US areas. Cohort assignment relied on participant-reported clinical history.

Sample: PBMCs or T cells enriched from blood (not recorded which). The receptor was derived from a woman between 55 and 75 years old who had recovered from COVID-19. The V gene is TRBV5-4, the J gene TRBJ2-1, with TRBD2 as a possible D gene (6 bases). CDR3 coding DNA: TGTGCCAGCAGCTCCTTACCCTTTAGCGGAGACGGGTTTAATGAGCAGTTCTTC. Its translation: CASSSLPFSGDGFNEQFF.